This T cell receptor beta chain was sequenced in a study of PD-1 blockade in mismatch repair-deficient tumors. About the research overall: All were previously treated, progressing patients with around eleven mismatch repair-deficient cancer types. Study-wide points: After pembrolizumab, tumor-resident clones rose rapidly, then generally contracted before radiologic responses.

A word on this clone: Antigen specificity is unknown.

Only in-frame clones appear in the TCRdb table, and some are missing; sequencing was by immunoSEQ multiplex PCR. The profile shows tens of thousands of clones, around 85% of them singletons. Trimming left V 5 bases short and J 2 bases short, with 11 bases between. In germline, CDR1 is MNHEY, CDR2 SMNVEV (reference sequence). The CDR3 spans 14 residues. Mismatch repair deficiency was confirmed in all patients, by PCR or immunohistochemistry. The TCR-sequenced patients were a few responders to pembrolizumab. The rearrangement uses TRBV27 and TRBJ2-3; no firm D call. The clonotype comes from an adult with mismatch repair-deficient cancer. The material was peripheral blood, obtained 12 weeks after starting pembrolizumab. The DNA for the CDR3 is TGTGCCAGCAGTACTACGACCAACACAGATACGCAGTATTTT. Protein product: CASSTTTNTDTQYF.